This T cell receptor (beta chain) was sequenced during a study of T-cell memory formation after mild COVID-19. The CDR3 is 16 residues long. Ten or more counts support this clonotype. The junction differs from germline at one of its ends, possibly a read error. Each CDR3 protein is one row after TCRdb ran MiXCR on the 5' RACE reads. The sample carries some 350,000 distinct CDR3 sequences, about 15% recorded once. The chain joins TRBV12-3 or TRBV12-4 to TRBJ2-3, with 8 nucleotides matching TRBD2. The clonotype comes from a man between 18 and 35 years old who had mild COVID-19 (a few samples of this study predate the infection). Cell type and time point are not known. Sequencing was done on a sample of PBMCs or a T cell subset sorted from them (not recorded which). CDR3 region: CASSLASGGSTDTQYF. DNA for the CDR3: TGTGCCAGCAGCTTAGCGAGCGGGGGTTCGACAGATACGCAGTATTTT.